A selection of T cell receptor beta chains follows, all from one sample in a study of blood T cell repertoires in COVID-19. The method was immunoSEQ multiplex PCR; TCRdb's version includes in-frame clones alone and lacks a portion of them. The sample gives around 150,000 clones, 80% to 90% of which show up once; 2.5% to 4% is in the top ten. The sample consisted of peripheral blood. The source is a man between 65 and 85 years old with acute or convalescent COVID-19. The CDR3 runs from the conserved cysteine through the conserved F or W. The D gene is left open where the match is weak. Size values are once, few and many counts, or a class for expanded clones, and some rows have none.

j_gene: TRBJ2-6
d_gene: TRBD1
abundance: .
v_gene: TRBV27
CDR3aa: CASSFRQGASGANVLTF
CDR3nt: TGTGCCAGCAGTTTTAGGCAGGGGGCTAGTGGGGCCAACGTCCTGACTTTC

j_gene: TRBJ2-1
d_gene: .
abundance: .
v_gene: TRBV11-2
CDR3aa: CASSSTTSHEQFF
CDR3nt: TGTGCCAGCAGCTCAACAACTAGTCATGAGCAGTTCTTC

j_gene: TRBJ2-1
d_gene: TRBD1
abundance: once
v_gene: TRBV9
CDR3aa: CASSVGSGTGTNEQFF
CDR3nt: TGTGCCAGCAGCGTAGGTTCTGGGACAGGGACGAATGAGCAGTTCTTC

j_gene: TRBJ2-7
d_gene: TRBD1
abundance: .
v_gene: TRBV6-2/TRBV6-3
CDR3aa: CASSRDRVAYEQYF
CDR3nt: TGTGCCAGCAGTCGGGACAGGGTGGCCTACGAGCAGTACTTC

j_gene: TRBJ2-7
d_gene: .
abundance: .
v_gene: TRBV7-2
CDR3aa: CASSFSPSSYEQYF
CDR3nt: TGTGCCAGCAGCTTCTCTCCTAGCTCCTACGAGCAGTACTTC

j_gene: TRBJ2-5
d_gene: .
abundance: .
v_gene: TRBV28
CDR3aa: CASSSPQGGQETQYF
CDR3nt: TGTGCCAGCAGTTCCCCACAGGGTGGTCAAGAGACCCAGTACTTC

j_gene: TRBJ2-3
d_gene: .
abundance: .
v_gene: TRBV6-5
CDR3aa: CASSFLPSSDTQYF
CDR3nt: TGTGCCAGCAGTTTCCTCCCCTCCTCGGATACGCAGTATTTT

j_gene: TRBJ2-5
d_gene: TRBD2
abundance: .
v_gene: TRBV3-1/TRBV3-2
CDR3aa: CASSQDGRGGEETQYF
CDR3nt: TGTGCCAGCAGCCAAGATGGCCGGGGGGGAGAAGAGACCCAGTACTTC

j_gene: TRBJ1-1
d_gene: .
abundance: .
v_gene: TRBV3-1/TRBV3-2
CDR3aa: CASSLADRNTEAFF
CDR3nt: TGTGCCAGCAGCCTCGCCGACAGAAACACTGAAGCTTTCTTT

j_gene: TRBJ2-5
d_gene: .
abundance: .
v_gene: TRBV2
CDR3aa: CASSESWAGETQYF
CDR3nt: TGTGCCAGCAGTGAGTCGTGGGCGGGAGAGACCCAGTACTTC

j_gene: TRBJ2-7
d_gene: TRBD1
abundance: .
v_gene: TRBV5-5
CDR3aa: CASSLIQGAGYEQYF
CDR3nt: TGTGCCAGCAGCTTGATCCAGGGGGCTGGGTACGAGCAGTACTTC

j_gene: TRBJ2-7
d_gene: .
abundance: .
v_gene: TRBV19
CDR3aa: CASSEGGGPLEQYF
CDR3nt: TGTGCCAGTAGTGAGGGGGGAGGGCCCCTCGAGCAGTACTTC

j_gene: TRBJ2-7
d_gene: TRBD2
abundance: .
v_gene: TRBV6-5
CDR3aa: CASSYRVAGSSYEQYF
CDR3nt: TGTGCCAGCAGTTACCGGGTAGCGGGGAGCTCCTACGAGCAGTACTTC

j_gene: TRBJ2-3
d_gene: TRBD2
abundance: .
v_gene: TRBV7-2
CDR3aa: CASSPRTSGTDTQYF
CDR3nt: TGTGCCAGCAGCCCGAGGACTAGCGGCACAGATACGCAGTATTTT

j_gene: TRBJ1-6
d_gene: .
abundance: few
v_gene: TRBV7-3
CDR3aa: CASSLGEDSPLHF
CDR3nt: TGTGCCAGCAGCTTAGGGGAGGATTCACCCCTCCACTTT

j_gene: TRBJ1-2
d_gene: TRBD1
abundance: .
v_gene: TRBV5-4
CDR3aa: CASSPGTGYGYTF
CDR3nt: TGTGCCAGCAGCCCCGGGACAGGGTATGGCTACACCTTC

j_gene: TRBJ2-3
d_gene: TRBD1
abundance: .
v_gene: TRBV25-1
CDR3aa: CASSASGTGTDTQYF
CDR3nt: TGTGCCAGCAGTGCCTCAGGGACAGGCACAGATACGCAGTATTTT

j_gene: TRBJ2-3
d_gene: .
abundance: .
v_gene: TRBV24-1
CDR3aa: CATSKDGGQYF
CDR3nt: TGTGCCACCTCGAAAGATGGCGGGCAGTATTTT

j_gene: TRBJ2-7
d_gene: TRBD1
abundance: .
v_gene: TRBV29-1
CDR3aa: CSVLRTGGRYEQYF
CDR3nt: TGCAGCGTGCTAAGGACAGGGGGTAGATACGAGCAGTACTTC

j_gene: TRBJ2-7
d_gene: TRBD1
abundance: .
v_gene: TRBV11-1
CDR3aa: CASSPRDRGAYEQYF
CDR3nt: TGTGCCAGCAGCCCCCGGGACAGGGGGGCCTACGAGCAGTACTTC

j_gene: TRBJ2-2
d_gene: .
abundance: once
v_gene: TRBV7-3
CDR3aa: CASSLSGSDGGELFF
CDR3nt: TGTGCCAGCAGCTTAAGCGGTAGCGATGGCGGGGAGCTGTTTTTT

j_gene: TRBJ1-2
d_gene: TRBD1
abundance: .
v_gene: TRBV19
CDR3aa: CASSNGQGGYGYTF
CDR3nt: TGTGCCAGTAGTAACGGACAGGGGGGATATGGCTACACCTTC

j_gene: TRBJ1-5
d_gene: .
abundance: .
v_gene: TRBV3-1/TRBV3-2
CDR3aa: CASSPPRAQPQHF
CDR3nt: TGTGCCAGCAGCCCCCCTCGCGCTCAGCCCCAGCATTTT

j_gene: TRBJ2-7
d_gene: .
abundance: .
v_gene: TRBV6-5
CDR3aa: CASSIRGEGYEQYF
CDR3nt: TGTGCCAGCAGTATCCGCGGGGAAGGCTACGAGCAGTACTTC

j_gene: TRBJ2-7
d_gene: TRBD2
abundance: .
v_gene: TRBV15
CDR3aa: CATSRGRGTYEQYF
CDR3nt: TGTGCCACCAGCAGAGGGCGGGGGACCTACGAGCAGTACTTC

j_gene: TRBJ2-6
d_gene: .
abundance: once
v_gene: TRBV6-4
CDR3aa: CASNHIGEMRFISGANVLTF
CDR3nt: TGTGCCAGCAATCACATCGGGGAGATGCGTTTTATCTCTGGGGCCAACGTCCTGACTTTC

j_gene: TRBJ1-5
d_gene: TRBD1
abundance: once
v_gene: TRBV7-2
CDR3aa: CASSRNRGRQPQHF
CDR3nt: TGTGCCAGCAGCCGGAACAGGGGGAGGCAGCCCCAGCATTTT

j_gene: TRBJ1-1
d_gene: TRBD1
abundance: .
v_gene: TRBV9
CDR3aa: CASSVGGTAEAFF
CDR3nt: TGTGCCAGCAGCGTAGGGGGGACAGCTGAAGCTTTCTTT

j_gene: TRBJ2-7
d_gene: .
abundance: .
v_gene: TRBV28
CDR3aa: CASSLYPEQDEQYF
CDR3nt: TGTGCCAGCAGTTTATACCCAGAACAGGACGAGCAGTACTTC

j_gene: TRBJ1-4
d_gene: .
abundance: once
v_gene: TRBV5-1
CDR3aa: CASSLAGQNNEKLFF
CDR3nt: TGCGCCAGCAGCTTGGCAGGACAGAATAATGAAAAACTGTTTTTT

j_gene: TRBJ2-2
d_gene: .
abundance: few
v_gene: TRBV27
CDR3aa: CASSLTSTAGELFF
CDR3nt: TGTGCCAGCAGTTTAACGAGCACCGCCGGGGAGCTGTTTTTT

j_gene: TRBJ2-1
d_gene: TRBD2
abundance: .
v_gene: TRBV11-2
CDR3aa: CASSRGTLAGVYDEQFF
CDR3nt: TGTGCCAGCAGCAGGGGGACACTAGCGGGAGTATACGATGAGCAGTTCTTC

j_gene: TRBJ2-7
d_gene: .
abundance: .
v_gene: TRBV23-1
CDR3aa: CASSPRLPPGRGNDEQYF
CDR3nt: TGCGCCAGCAGTCCTCGGTTACCTCCGGGCAGGGGTAACGACGAGCAGTACTTC

j_gene: TRBJ2-3
d_gene: TRBD2
abundance: .
v_gene: TRBV5-1
CDR3aa: CASSAGISGSGGTDTQYF
CDR3nt: TGCGCCAGCAGCGCGGGGATTAGCGGGAGCGGAGGCACAGATACGCAGTATTTT

j_gene: TRBJ2-4
d_gene: TRBD1
abundance: .
v_gene: TRBV7-2
CDR3aa: CASSFETGIPKNIQYF
CDR3nt: TGTGCCAGCAGCTTCGAGACAGGGATACCCAAAAACATTCAGTACTTC

j_gene: TRBJ1-2
d_gene: .
abundance: .
v_gene: TRBV7-9
CDR3aa: CASSLGVNYGYTF
CDR3nt: TGTGCCAGCAGCTTAGGCGTAAACTATGGCTACACCTTC

j_gene: TRBJ1-2
d_gene: TRBD1
abundance: .
v_gene: TRBV5-4
CDR3aa: CASSAGTGLAGYTF
CDR3nt: TGTGCCAGCAGCGCCGGGACAGGTCTCGCTGGCTACACCTTC

j_gene: TRBJ2-3
d_gene: TRBD1
abundance: .
v_gene: TRBV7-3
CDR3aa: CASSPQTGGPTDTQYF
CDR3nt: TGTGCCAGCAGCCCGCAGACAGGGGGCCCCACAGATACGCAGTATTTT

j_gene: TRBJ2-5
d_gene: TRBD2
abundance: once
v_gene: TRBV10-3
CDR3aa: CAISEGLAGTETQYF
CDR3nt: TGTGCCATCAGTGAGGGACTAGCGGGAACAGAGACCCAGTACTTC

j_gene: TRBJ2-1
d_gene: .
abundance: once
v_gene: TRBV14
CDR3aa: CASSQDANAGNEQFF
CDR3nt: TGTGCCAGCAGCCAAGATGCGAACGCCGGCAATGAGCAGTTCTTC

j_gene: TRBJ2-7
d_gene: .
abundance: .
v_gene: TRBV19
CDR3aa: CASSRAGLYEQYF
CDR3nt: TGTGCCAGTAGTAGGGCAGGGCTCTACGAGCAGTACTTC

j_gene: TRBJ1-6
d_gene: .
abundance: .
v_gene: TRBV5-5
CDR3aa: CASSFGDPGNSPLHF
CDR3nt: TGTGCCAGCAGCTTCGGAGACCCAGGGAATTCACCCCTCCACTTT

j_gene: TRBJ2-3
d_gene: .
abundance: once
v_gene: TRBV6-5
CDR3aa: CASRDLGRQDTQYF
CDR3nt: TGTGCCAGCAGGGATCTAGGCCGGCAAGATACGCAGTATTTT

j_gene: TRBJ2-7
d_gene: .
abundance: .
v_gene: TRBV6-1
CDR3aa: CASSEALGQQYF
CDR3nt: TGTGCCAGCAGTGAAGCCTTGGGGCAGCAGTACTTC

j_gene: TRBJ1-1
d_gene: .
abundance: .
v_gene: TRBV15
CDR3aa: CATSRARTGNTEAFF
CDR3nt: TGTGCCACCAGCAGGGCCCGTACAGGGAACACTGAAGCTTTCTTT

j_gene: TRBJ2-3
d_gene: .
abundance: .
v_gene: TRBV5-5
CDR3aa: CASSLDPVTDTQYF
CDR3nt: TGTGCCAGCAGCTTGGATCCGGTTACAGATACGCAGTATTTT

j_gene: TRBJ2-3
d_gene: TRBD1
abundance: .
v_gene: TRBV6-1
CDR3aa: CASSELQGAADTQYF
CDR3nt: TGTGCCAGCAGTGAACTACAGGGGGCGGCAGATACGCAGTATTTT

j_gene: TRBJ2-7
d_gene: .
abundance: .
v_gene: TRBV5-1
CDR3aa: CASSTGQPLGEQYF
CDR3nt: TGCGCCAGCAGCACCGGACAGCCGTTGGGGGAGCAGTACTTC

j_gene: TRBJ2-7
d_gene: .
abundance: .
v_gene: TRBV5-1
CDR3aa: CASSYTRGVGPYEQYF
CDR3nt: TGCGCCAGCAGCTATACCAGGGGAGTGGGTCCCTACGAGCAGTACTTC

j_gene: TRBJ1-2
d_gene: TRBD1
abundance: .
v_gene: TRBV10-3
CDR3aa: CASGTGTGYTF
CDR3nt: TGTGCATCAGGGACAGGGACCGGCTACACCTTC

j_gene: TRBJ2-7
d_gene: TRBD1
abundance: .
v_gene: TRBV2
CDR3aa: CASGTGQGPYEQYF
CDR3nt: TGTGCCAGCGGAACGGGACAGGGGCCCTACGAGCAGTACTTC

j_gene: TRBJ1-1
d_gene: .
abundance: .
v_gene: TRBV6-4
CDR3aa: CASSREGNTEAFF
CDR3nt: TGTGCCAGCAGTCGGGAAGGCAACACTGAAGCTTTCTTT

j_gene: TRBJ2-1
d_gene: TRBD1
abundance: few
v_gene: TRBV20-1
CDR3aa: CSASPGTGQGNEQFF
CDR3nt: TGCAGTGCTAGTCCCGGGACAGGGCAGGGAAATGAGCAGTTCTTC

j_gene: TRBJ2-7
d_gene: TRBD1
abundance: .
v_gene: TRBV24-1
CDR3aa: CATSADGTGKQYF
CDR3nt: TGTGCCACCAGTGCCGATGGGACAGGCAAGCAGTACTTC

j_gene: TRBJ2-7
d_gene: .
abundance: .
v_gene: TRBV27
CDR3aa: CASSTLDRPPYEQYF
CDR3nt: TGTGCCAGCAGTACCTTAGACAGGCCGCCATACGAGCAGTACTTC